These 30 T cell receptor beta chains were sequenced from one sample in a study of blood T cells in healthy people across ages (dated by TCRdb to about 2015). Libraries came from 5' RACE. TCRdb lists the instrument as Illumina HiSeq 2500. A second PCR of about 6 to 12 cycles was performed with a sample-barcoded 5' primer and a J-beta primer mix. TCRdb's own reprocessing of the public reads used fastp at Q25 and MiXCR and kept productive beta chains. Records with the same CDR3 protein are collapsed into one entry carrying the most frequent genes and DNA. This sample has some 700,000 distinct CDR3 sequences in its table, and 22% of those were observed once. The ten largest make up 22% of the sample. Sequencing was carried out using blood. These receptors all come from a man aged 65 to 85 in good health.

This clonotype has just a few counts. This rearrangement joins TRBV28 to TRBJ1-2, with D unresolved. The CDR3 runs 12 residues. The V and J ends lost 10 bases and 4 bases respectively, with 13 bases between them. From germline, CDR1 is MDHEN and CDR2 SYDVKM. CDR3 coding DNA: TGTGCCATCGGTGTCTCTAGCTATGGCTACACCTTC. This sequence encodes CAIGVSSYGYTF.

This clonotype was observed many times. This sequence joins TRBV7-9 and TRBJ2-3, with 9 bases lining up with TRBD2. Per the germline V gene, CDR1 is SEHNR and CDR2 is FQNEAQ (reference sequence). With 5 bases clipped from V and 2 bases from J, the junction kept 5 bases outside the gene matches. This CDR3 region has 15 residues. CDR3 bases: TGTGCCAGCAGCGGAACTAGCGGGCCCACAGATACGCAGTATTTT. Translated, it gives CASSGTSGPTDTQYF.

This clonotype was counted a few times. The chain combines TRBV5-8 with TRBJ1-1, with D unresolved. Germline CDR1 SGHTS, CDR2 YDEGEE. V shed 4 bases and J shed 5 bases, with 12 bases lying between them. The CDR3 is 13 amino acids. CDR3 protein: CASSADRPTEAFF. The CDR3, as DNA: TGTGCCAGCAGCGCGGACCGTCCGACTGAAGCTTTCTTT.

This chain joins TRBV5-1 and TRBJ1-2; 9 positions match TRBD1. This CDR3 comprises 14 residues. The V and J ends lost 6 bases and 6 bases, in that order; junction bases with no gene match: 9. Per germline, CDR1 SGHRS and CDR2 YFSETQ. DNA for the CDR3: TGCGCCAGCACCCGAGGGACAGGGCGGGATGGCTACACCTTC. Translation: CASTRGTGRDGYTF.

The chain joins TRBV7-6 to TRBJ2-2, with 10 nucleotides matching TRBD2. Germline-derived CDR1 and CDR2 are SGHVS and FNYEAQ. Trimming at V came to 5 bases and at J to 5 bases, leaving 2 bases not matched to a gene. The CDR3 consists of 14 residues. Written as DNA, the CDR3 is TGTGCCAGCAGCACGACTAGCGGGACCGGGGAGCTGTTTTTT. This encodes CASSTTSGTGELFF.

CDR3 nucleotide sequence: TGTGCCAGCAGCTTCGGGTCGGACGGAAACACCATATATTTT. Translating it yields CASSFGSDGNTIYF. The chain uses TRBV7-9 and TRBJ1-3; D is unresolved. The germline V and J ends were trimmed by 3 bases and 4 bases, with 10 bases remaining between them. The CDR3 is made up of 14 amino acids. In germline, CDR1 is SEHNR, CDR2 FQNEAQ (reference sequence).

This clonotype was seen more than once but under ten times. The rearrangement joins TRBV7-9 to TRBJ2-3, with a tentative D call TRBD2 (6 bases). The V end was cut by 4 bases, the J end by 7 bases, with 15 bases between. The CDR3 covers 14 residues. Germline CDR1 reads SEHNR; CDR2 reads FQNEAQ (reference sequence). This CDR3 is CASSSDTSTNTQYF. The CDR3 DNA follows: TGTGCCAGCAGCTCCGACACTAGCACGAATACGCAGTATTTT.

CDR3 protein: CASSLGARSYEQYV. CDR3 coding DNA: TGTGCCAGCAGCTTAGGGGCTCGCTCCTACGAGCAGTACGTC. The chain has TRBV7-8 and TRBJ2-7; D ambiguous. Germline CDR1 and CDR2: SGHVS and FQNEAQ. Deletions cut 1 base from V and 0 bases from J, with 7 bases between. There are 14 residues in the CDR3.

The V and J genes are TRBV29-1 and TRBJ2-5; TRBD2 is a possible D gene (5 bases). Deletions cut 8 bases from V and 2 bases from J, with 9 bases between. CDR3 length: 11 amino acids. Germline CDR1 and CDR2: SQVTM and ANQGSEA. The chain's CDR3 is CSLRDQETQYF. CDR3 DNA sequence: TGCAGCCTGAGGGATCAAGAGACCCAGTACTTC.

About this clonotype itself: At one end the junction does not follow the germline gene, possibly because of a read error. J is TRBJ2-1 and V is TRBV5-1, with a tentative D call TRBD1 (5 bases). Germline CDR1 is SGHRS and CDR2 is YFSETQ. The CDR3 has 14 residues. The CDR3 sequence is CASSQTTAYNKQFF. In nucleotides, the CDR3 is TGCGCCAGCAGCCAGACGACAGCCTACAATAAGCAGTTCTTC. Full variable domain (outside the CDR3, taken from reference TRBV5-1 and TRBJ2-1): KAGVTQTPRYLIKTRGQQVTLSCSPISGHRSVSWYQQTPGQGLQFLFEYFSETQRNKGNFPGRFSGRQFSNSRSEMNVSTLELGDSALYLCASSQTTAYNKQFFGPGTRLTVL.

The CDR3: CSARSGARSTDTQYF. The CDR3 DNA reads TGCAGTGCTAGGAGCGGGGCACGAAGCACAGATACGCAGTATTTT. V usage is TRBV20-1 and J usage is TRBJ2-3, with 7 positions matching TRBD2. Germline V gene sequence: CDR1 DFQATT, CDR2 SNEGSKA (reference sequence). J lost 0 bases, V lost 3 bases, and 6 bases had no gene match. This CDR3 comprises 15 residues.

The chain links TRBV12-3 or TRBV12-4 to TRBJ2-5, with TRBD1 matching over 8 bases. Unmatched junction bases numbered 8, after V lost 3 bases and J lost 2 bases. The CDR3 has 16 amino acids. This chain's CDR3 is CASSFPTGGRQETQYF. CDR3 nucleotide sequence: TGTGCCAGCAGTTTCCCAACAGGGGGGAGGCAAGAGACCCAGTACTTC.

This clonotype was picked up many times. This sequence joins TRBV5-1 and TRBJ2-3; the D is unclear. The CDR3 is made up of 14 amino acids. Germline-derived CDR1 and CDR2 are SGHRS and YFSETQ. V lost 0 bases and J 2 bases, leaving 7 bases between the germline ends. The CDR3 DNA reads TGCGCCAGCAGCTTGGCAAACCCCACAGATACGCAGTATTTT. Its protein product is CASSLANPTDTQYF.

This clonotype was detected only a few times. The V call is TRBV18, the J call TRBJ2-7; tentatively, D is TRBD2 (5 bases). This CDR3 is built from 15 residues. CDR1 is KGHSH and CDR2 is LQKENI in the germline V gene. Trimming cost V 3 bases and J 5 bases, with 17 bases left between them. The CDR3 DNA reads as TGTGCCAGCTCACCGCTAATCGGGGAAAGAGACGAGCAGTACTTC. Its protein product is CASSPLIGERDEQYF.

The V call is TRBV15, the J call TRBJ2-1; TRBD2 aligns across 9 bases. Germline V lookup: CDR1 LNHNV, CDR2 YYDKDF (reference sequence). The length of the CDR3 is 16 residues. V trimming: 3 bases; J trimming: 5 bases; junction bases outside the gene matches: 8. The CDR3 spells CATSSVKTSGNNEQFF. In nucleotides, the CDR3 is TGTGCCACCAGCAGCGTGAAGACTAGCGGTAACAATGAGCAGTTCTTC.

The chain employs TRBV3-1 and TRBJ2-1; 15 bases are a match to TRBD2. The CDR3 totals 15 residues. V shed 5 bases, J shed 6 bases, and the junction held 2 bases outside the gene matches. CDR1 is LGHDT, CDR2 YNNKEL, per germline (reference sequence). This chain's CDR3 is CASSGLAGGPNEQFF. The CDR3 DNA reads as TGTGCCAGCAGCGGACTAGCGGGGGGGCCCAATGAGCAGTTCTTC.

The chain couples TRBV20-1 to TRBJ1-1; D is unclear. The V end lost 0 bases, the J end lost 5 bases, and 4 bases lay between the germline ends. The CDR3 is made up of 11 amino acids. Germline V lookup: CDR1 DFQATT, CDR2 SNEGSKA (reference sequence). This CDR3 reads CSAREGTEAFF. The CDR3 DNA reads as TGCAGTGCTAGAGAGGGGACTGAAGCTTTCTTT.

This clonotype was picked up a small number of times. This chain joins TRBV10-2 and TRBJ1-1; D remains unclear. V lost 4 bases and J lost 0, with 12 bases in between. The CDR3 extends over 15 amino acids. CDR1 is WSHSY, CDR2 SAAADI, per germline. For the CDR3, the DNA is TGCGCCAGCAGTGTAAGAGGTCTGATGAACACTGAAGCTTTCTTT. Translating gives CASSVRGLMNTEAFF.

This clonotype has a handful of counts. This chain connects TRBV29-1 to TRBJ2-5; possible D gene TRBD1, 6 bases. CDR1 SQVTM and CDR2 ANQGSEA come from the germline V gene. This CDR3 is built from 11 residues. The V and J ends lost 6 bases and 11 bases respectively, with 16 bases between them. This CDR3 reads CSVIDRYVQYF. The CDR3 DNA reads as TGCAGCGTCATCGACAGGTACGTGCAGTACTTC. Looking up the rest from reference TRBV29-1 and TRBJ2-5 gives the full variable domain: SAVISQKPSRDICQRGTSLTIQCQVDSQVTMMFWYRQQPGQSLTLIATANQGSEATYESGFVIDKFPISRPNLTFSTLTVSNMSPEDSSIYLCSVIDRYVQYFGPGTRLLVL.

This clonotype was seen only a few times. The chain is built from TRBV12-3 or TRBV12-4 and TRBJ2-1; 12 nucleotides align to TRBD2. J lost 4 bases, V lost 5 bases, and 3 bases had no gene match. The CDR3 consists of 15 residues. CDR3 DNA: TGTGCCAGCAGTCCTAGCGGGAGGGTTTACAATGAGCAGTTCTTC. It translates to CASSPSGRVYNEQFF.

This clonotype has a single count. The rearrangement links TRBV5-1 to TRBJ2-3, with D possibly TRBD2 on 6 matching bases. In germline, CDR1 is SGHRS, CDR2 YFSETQ. CDR3 length: 16 amino acids. Trimming left V 0 bases short and J 1 base short, with 12 bases between. CDR3 amino acids: CASSLAGGRRTDTQYF. CDR3 sequence (DNA): TGCGCCAGCAGCTTGGCCGGGGGACGCCGCACAGATACGCAGTATTTT.

This clonotype was found a few times. The chain has TRBV7-2 and TRBJ2-7, with TRBD2 matching 7 bases. CDR3 length: 15 amino acids. Germline V gene lookup returns CDR1 SGHTA and CDR2 FQGNSA. V was pared by 2 bases and J by 4 bases, with 8 bases of the junction left unmatched. For the CDR3, the DNA is TGTGCCAGCAGCTTAAAGGGGCGGGAGTCTTACGAGCAGTACGTC. Encoded protein: CASSLKGRESYEQYV.

This clonotype came up a few times. The rearrangement uses TRBV7-8 and TRBJ1-1; no clear D gene. Germline values: CDR1 SGHVS, CDR2 FQNEAQ. Trimming pared 5 bases from V and 0 bases from J, leaving 10 bases between. The CDR3 covers 14 residues. The CDR3 nucleotides are TGTGCCAGCAGCCAGGCGCTTATGAACACTGAAGCTTTCTTT. It codes for CASSQALMNTEAFF.

The J gene is TRBJ2-5, the V gene TRBV6-1, with TRBD2 as a possible D gene (6 bases). Trimming shortened V by 7 bases and J by 2 bases, and 17 bases separated the two germline ends. The CDR3 length is 15 residues. The germline CDR1 and CDR2 sequences are MNHNS and SASEGT. CDR3 coding DNA: TGTGCCAGCACCCCGCAGGGAGGCCAACAAGAGACCCAGTACTTC. Translating gives CASTPQGGQQETQYF.

This clonotype showed up just once. The chain joins TRBV5-1 to TRBJ2-7; D not certain. CDR3 length equals 15 residues. CDR1 is SGHRS, CDR2 YFSETQ, per germline. Trimming cost V 0 bases and J 3 bases, with 13 bases left between them. CDR3 sequence: CASSLEWGKSYEQYF. CDR3 coding DNA: TGCGCCAGCAGCTTGGAATGGGGAAAGAGCTACGAGCAGTACTTC.

This clonotype was seen a handful of times. The chain carries TRBV7-6 and TRBJ2-3; no clear D gene. The CDR3 runs 12 residues. V was pared by 5 bases and J by 6 bases, with 9 bases between. Germline assignment: CDR1 SGHVS and CDR2 FNYEAQ. The CDR3: CASSQIEDTQYF. The CDR3 DNA follows: TGTGCCAGCAGCCAAATCGAGGATACGCAGTATTTT.

This chain uses TRBV11-2 with TRBJ2-5; D unresolved. The germline CDR1 and CDR2 sequences are SGHAT and FQNNGV. V dropped 4 bases and J dropped 2 bases, with 8 bases sitting between them. The CDR3 is 13 amino acids. CDR3 DNA: TGTGCCAGCAGCTCATGGGTTCAAGAGACCCAGTACTTC. It encodes CASSSWVQETQYF.

With respect to this clonotype: One end of the junction is discordant with germline, which a read error may explain. The chain couples TRBV20-1 to TRBJ1-5; the match to TRBD1 covers 9 bases. The CDR3 contains 14 residues. From germline, CDR1 is DFQATT and CDR2 SNEGSKA (reference sequence). Here the CDR3 reads CSAGTGSVRQPLHF. The CDR3 DNA sequence: TGCAGTGCTGGGACAGGGAGTGTACGGCAGCCCCTGCATTTT.

This clonotype was detected ten times or more. The chain is built from TRBV4-3 and TRBJ2-1; 8 nucleotides match TRBD2. V shed 8 bases and J 5 bases; nucleotides not matched to a gene: 11. From germline, CDR1 is LGHNA and CDR2 YSLEER. This CDR3 region has 15 residues. CDR3 loop: CASHAKREPDNEQFF. As DNA, the CDR3 is TGCGCCAGCCACGCCAAGCGGGAGCCCGACAATGAGCAGTTCTTC.

This chain connects TRBV19 to TRBJ1-2; D gene uncertain. The CDR3 is 14 residues long. CDR1 LNHDA and CDR2 SQIVND come from the germline V gene (reference sequence). Trimming removed 5 bases from V and 5 bases from J, with 15 bases in between. This CDR3 is CASSPSADRYGYTF. CDR3 DNA: TGTGCCAGTAGTCCCTCCGCGGATCGTTATGGCTACACCTTC.